This T cell receptor beta chain is drawn from a study of shared clonotypes between healthy human individuals. Trimming removed 4 bases from V and 6 bases from J; junction bases left unmatched: 7. CDR1 is MGHRA, CDR2 YSYEKL, per germline. This CDR3 comprises 16 residues. Every subset's genomic DNA went evenly onto several immunoSEQ plates. Method: immunoSEQ multiplex PCR; TCRdb's copy keeps in-frame clones and lacks some. Of over a million clones listed, around 78% were seen once; the top ten hold approximately 0.52%. This sequence was found in a man aged 18 to 29 in good health. Some clones in this sample may be carry-over from other donors' samples. The specimen sequenced was memory CD4+ T cells from PBMCs. As for subset: CD45RA-negative fraction. The chain links TRBV4-1 to TRBJ2-2, with TRBD2 matching 11 bases. CDR3 protein: CASSPITSGRPGELFF. CDR3 DNA: TGCGCCAGCAGCCCTATTACTAGCGGGAGACCCGGGGAGCTGTTTTTT.